These 22 T cell receptor beta chains were all obtained from the same sample, sequenced in a study of identical twins. TCRdb re-analysed the 5' RACE reads in MiXCR, keeping a single row per CDR3 protein. The sample consists of approximately 620,000 distinct CDR3 sequences, less than 10% of them appearing once. These data also formed part of another study, on yellow fever vaccine responses in identical twins.

Material: PBMCs. These receptors all come from a woman aged 18-29 years in good health.

This chain uses TRBV7-8 with TRBJ2-7, with TRBD1 matching 8 bases. J lost 4 bases, V lost 6 bases, and 14 bases had no gene match. The CDR3 contains 16 residues. Germline CDR1 reads SGHVS; CDR2 reads FQNEAQ. The CDR3 DNA sequence: TGTGCCAGCAGGACCCTTATGGACAGGGAGAGGTACGAGCAGTACTTC. It is translated as CASRTLMDRERYEQYF.

The CDR3: CASSPMDRAYEKLFF. CDR3 nucleotide sequence: TGTGCCAGCAGCCCCATGGACAGGGCGTATGAAAAACTGTTTTTT. This chain connects TRBV7-9 to TRBJ1-4; TRBD1 agrees at 8 bases. This CDR3 region has 15 residues. V trimming: 5 bases; J trimming: 6 bases; junction bases outside the gene matches: 8. The germline CDR1 and CDR2 sequences are SEHNR and FQNEAQ (reference sequence). Using reference TRBV7-9 and TRBJ1-4 for the parts outside the CDR3, the full variable domain is DTGVSQNPRHKITKRGQNVTFRCDPISEHNRLYWYRQTLGQGPEFLTYFQNEAQLEKSRLLSDRFSAERPKGSFSTLEIQRTEQGDSAMYLCASSPMDRAYEKLFFGSGTQLSVL.

This clonotype has a handful of counts. The rearrangement uses TRBV6-6 and TRBJ1-2; 9 positions match TRBD1. V lost 7 bases, J lost 8 bases, and 8 bases stayed unmatched. The CDR3 is 13 amino acids. Germline CDR1 reads MNHNY; CDR2 reads SVGAGI (reference sequence). Here the CDR3 reads CASTSQGAQGYTF. The DNA of the CDR3 is TGTGCCAGCACATCACAGGGGGCGCAGGGCTACACCTTC.

This chain connects TRBV28 to TRBJ2-7; 7 bases align to TRBD1. Germline CDR1 reads MDHEN; CDR2 reads SYDVKM. The CDR3 runs 17 residues. V dropped 5 bases and J dropped 5; count of bases not matched to a gene: 18. The CDR3 nucleotides read TGTGCCAGCAGTATGGACAGGACCGCAACCCGGGTCAACGAGCAGTACTTC. Its translation is CASSMDRTATRVNEQYF.

This clonotype was seen only a few times. The rearrangement uses TRBV20-1 and TRBJ2-5; perhaps TRBD2 as D (5 bases). The germline gives CDR1 DFQATT, CDR2 SNEGSKA (reference sequence). This CDR3 has 15 amino acids. The V gene lost 4 bases and the J gene lost 5 bases, with 20 bases spanning the gap. The CDR3 region has the DNA TGCAGTGCTATTCCCGGGGTGCGGTCCCGGGAGACCCAGTACTTC. Translating it yields CSAIPGVRSRETQYF.

This clonotype has a count of ten or more. The rearrangement links TRBV5-1 to TRBJ2-4; TRBD2 matches at 13 bases. Germline lookup yields CDR1 SGHRS and CDR2 YFSETQ. With 0 bases clipped from V and 14 bases from J, the junction kept 11 bases outside the gene matches. The CDR3 extends over 16 amino acids. The chain's CDR3 is CASSLAGTSGAKVEYF. CDR3 in DNA: TGCGCCAGCAGCTTGGCCGGGACTAGCGGGGCCAAAGTGGAGTACTTC.

A few counts support this clonotype. This chain connects TRBV28 to TRBJ2-2; a possible D gene is TRBD1 (6 bases). This CDR3 is 15 amino acids long. In germline, CDR1 is MDHEN, CDR2 SYDVKM. The ends were cut back, 3 bases at V and 2 bases at J, with 10 bases in the middle. CDR3 residues: CASSFMGANTGELFF. DNA of the CDR3: TGTGCCAGCAGTTTCATGGGGGCTAACACCGGGGAGCTGTTTTTT.

This clonotype was counted between two and nine times. The chain has TRBV7-2 and TRBJ2-6; 11 nucleotides line up with TRBD2. CDR1 is SGHTA and CDR2 is FQGNSA in the germline V gene. With 0 bases clipped from V and 0 bases from J, the junction kept 1 base outside the gene matches. CDR3 length: 18 residues. The DNA of the CDR3 is TGTGCCAGCAGCTTAGCCCTAGCGGGAGGCTCTGGGGCCAACGTCCTGACTTTC. Its translation: CASSLALAGGSGANVLTF.

This clonotype was observed many times. This chain joins TRBV7-9 and TRBJ2-7, with 10 bases aligning to TRBD1. The length of the CDR3 is 15 residues. Germline V gene lookup returns CDR1 SEHNR and CDR2 FQNEAQ (reference sequence). V lost 3 bases, J lost 3 bases, and 5 bases stayed unmatched. Written as DNA, the CDR3 is TGTGCCAGCAGCTTGCCCGGACAGGGGGGCTACGAGCAGTACTTC. Translating it yields CASSLPGQGGYEQYF.

Only a few counts were recorded for this clonotype. One end of the junction is discordant with germline, which a read error may explain. This chain connects TRBV6-5 to TRBJ2-5; 7 bases match TRBD2. The CDR3 length is 13 residues. Germline CDR1 is MNHEY and CDR2 is SVGAGI. The CDR3 sequence is CASSPTSAAWKDF. The CDR3 region has the DNA TGTGCCAGCAGCCCAACTAGCGCCGCGTGGAAGGACTTC.

The chain has TRBV25-1 and TRBJ2-2; D tentatively fits TRBD1 or TRBD2 (5 bases each). CDR3 length: 16 amino acids. CDR1 is MGHDK, CDR2 SYGVNS, per germline. The V end lost 3 bases, the J end lost 8 bases, and 19 bases lay between the germline ends. The CDR3 DNA reads TGTGCCAGCAGTGACCCGGGACGGACGAGCCGAGGGGAGCTGTTTTTT. Amino acid sequence: CASSDPGRTSRGELFF.

In this sample, this clonotype turned up many times. The rearrangement uses TRBV29-1 and TRBJ2-5, with TRBD1 matching 9 bases. CDR1 and CDR2 from the germline V gene are SQVTM and ANQGSEA. The CDR3 contains 14 residues. V gave up 4 bases and J gave up 5 bases; unmatched junction bases: 8. CDR3 nucleotide sequence: TGCAGCGTTGTGGGTATTGACAGGGGGGAGACCCAGTACTTC. Amino acid sequence: CSVVGIDRGETQYF.

This chain joins TRBV12-5 and TRBJ2-5, with D possibly being TRBD2 (6 bases). The germline V gene encodes CDR1 LGHNT and CDR2 FRNRAP. V dropped 5 bases and J dropped 0 bases, with 10 bases sitting between them. CDR3 length: 14 amino acids. The chain's CDR3 is CASGPGENQETQYF. Written as DNA, the CDR3 is TGTGCTAGTGGTCCGGGGGAGAACCAAGAGACCCAGTACTTC.

This clonotype was seen a handful of times. The rearrangement joins TRBV12-3 or TRBV12-4 to TRBJ2-1, with TRBD1 identical over 7 bases. The CDR3 covers 13 residues. V was pared by 6 bases and J by 13 bases, with 12 bases of the junction left unmatched. The CDR3 region is CASRTSTGVPQFF. Written as DNA, the CDR3 is TGTGCCAGCAGAACCTCCACAGGGGTTCCACAGTTCTTC.

This clonotype showed up just a few times. The genes are TRBV7-2 and TRBJ2-3; unclear D gene. Deletions cut 2 bases from V and 5 bases from J, with 8 bases between. The CDR3 is made up of 13 amino acids. The germline CDR1 and CDR2 sequences are SGHTA and FQGNSA. In DNA form, the CDR3 reads TGTGCCAGCAGCTTAATTGTTCGAGATACGCAGTATTTT. Protein product: CASSLIVRDTQYF.

This clonotype has ten or more counts. The J gene is TRBJ2-7, the V gene TRBV6-2 or TRBV6-3, with TRBD2 identical over 9 bases. The junction had 12 bases not matched to a gene; V was cut back by 0 bases and J by 6 bases. The CDR3 has 17 residues. Germline-derived CDR1 and CDR2 are MNHEY and SVGEGT. Written as DNA, the CDR3 is TGTGCCAGCAGTTACTCGACACGATGGCGGGAGGGTGGCGAGCAGTACTTC. Translation gives CASSYSTRWREGGEQYF.

The chain employs TRBV7-2 and TRBJ2-3, with D possibly matching TRBD2 (5 bases). Trimming removed 5 bases from V and 8 bases from J, with 14 bases in between. Germline lookup yields CDR1 SGHTA and CDR2 FQGNSA. The CDR3 has 13 residues. The CDR3 DNA follows: TGTGCCAGCAGCACCCTCGGGGTTGGTACGCAGTATTTT. This translates into CASSTLGVGTQYF.

The gene calls are TRBV20-1 and TRBJ2-7, with no clear D. The CDR3 has 15 amino acids. V gave up 3 bases and J gave up 3 bases, with 18 bases separating them. CDR1 DFQATT and CDR2 SNEGSKA come from the germline V gene (reference sequence). The CDR3 DNA reads TGCAGTGCTAGGTCCCGCACCGATAGTTTCTACGAGCAGTACTTC. Residues: CSARSRTDSFYEQYF.

This clonotype was counted a few times. This chain links TRBV6-1 with TRBJ2-7, with D tentatively TRBD2 (6 bases). This CDR3 has 14 amino acids. From germline, CDR1 is MNHNS and CDR2 SASEGT. Trimming took 7 bases from V and 3 from J, leaving 16 bases between them. In DNA, the CDR3 is TGTGCCAGCACACATCGCGGGGATAACTACGAGCAGTACTTC. It codes for CASTHRGDNYEQYF.

V and J are TRBV3-1 and TRBJ2-3; weak D call: TRBD2 (6 bases). Trimming stripped 5 bases from V and 2 bases from J, with 14 bases between. The germline CDR1 and CDR2 sequences are LGHDT and YNNKEL (reference sequence). The CDR3 runs to 15 residues. CDR3 region: CASSSLAGNTDTQYF. The DNA of the CDR3 is TGTGCCAGCAGCTCGTTGGCGGGGAACACAGATACGCAGTATTTT.

This chain uses TRBV7-2 with TRBJ2-4; 7 nucleotides line up with TRBD1. Germline V gives CDR1 SGHTA, CDR2 FQGNSA. The V and J ends lost 5 bases and 1 base, in that order; junction bases with no gene match: 8. The CDR3 runs to 16 residues. The CDR3 DNA reads TGTGCCAGCAGCCTTGACAGGGCCGCGGCCAAAAACATTCAGTACTTC. Translating gives CASSLDRAAAKNIQYF.

This clonotype was counted a few times. V is TRBV7-8 and J is TRBJ2-7, with 8 bases matching TRBD2. CDR1 is SGHVS and CDR2 is FQNEAQ in the germline V gene. This CDR3 has 18 residues. V lost 4 bases, J lost 2 bases, and 16 bases stayed unmatched. In nucleotides, the CDR3 is TGTGCCAGCAGCTCCCAGGCGGGAGCGGGGGTCGGGCCCTACGAGCAGTACTTC. It yields the protein CASSSQAGAGVGPYEQYF.